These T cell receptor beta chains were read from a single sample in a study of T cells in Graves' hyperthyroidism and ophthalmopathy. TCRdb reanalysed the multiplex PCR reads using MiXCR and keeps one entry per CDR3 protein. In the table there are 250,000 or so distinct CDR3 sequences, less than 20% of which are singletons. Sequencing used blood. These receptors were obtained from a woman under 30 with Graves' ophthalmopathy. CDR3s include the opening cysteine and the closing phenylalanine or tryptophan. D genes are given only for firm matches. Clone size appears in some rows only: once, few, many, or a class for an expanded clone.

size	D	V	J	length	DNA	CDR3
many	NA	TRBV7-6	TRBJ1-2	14	TGTGCCAGCAGCCCCAACGTAGGCCCCTATGGCTACACCTTC	CASSPNVGPYGYTF
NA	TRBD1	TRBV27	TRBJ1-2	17	TGTGCCAGCAGTTTTTCCGGGACAGGGGATTTATCTAATGGCTACACCTTC	CASSFSGTGDLSNGYTF
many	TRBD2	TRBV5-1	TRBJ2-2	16	TGCGCCAGCAGCTTGATACTAGCGGGAGGGCCTGGGGAGCTGTTTTTT	CASSLILAGGPGELFF
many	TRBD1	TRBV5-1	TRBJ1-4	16	TGCGCCAGCAGCTTGACCCTGGGACAGCGTAATGAAAAACTGTTTTTT	CASSLTLGQRNEKLFF
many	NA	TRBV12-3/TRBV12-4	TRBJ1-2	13	TGTGCCAGCAGCCGGACAGCTGGCTATGGCTACACCTTC	CASSRTAGYGYTF
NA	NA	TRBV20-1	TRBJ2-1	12	TGCAGTGCTGGACGACAGTACAATGAGCAGTTCTTC	CSAGRQYNEQFF
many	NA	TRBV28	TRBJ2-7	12	TGTGCCAGCGCTAACGTGGTTCGCGAGCAGTACTTC	CASANVVREQYF
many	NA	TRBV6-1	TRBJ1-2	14	TGTGCCAGCAGTAAACGGACAGCCAACTATGGCTACACCTTC	CASSKRTANYGYTF
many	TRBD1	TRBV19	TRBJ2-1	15	TGTGCCAGTAGTATGGCCGACAGGGGCGGTAATGAGCAGTTCTTC	CASSMADRGGNEQFF
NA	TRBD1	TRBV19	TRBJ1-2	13	TGTGCCAGTAGATTCAGACAGGGGCGTGGCTACACCTTC	CASRFRQGRGYTF
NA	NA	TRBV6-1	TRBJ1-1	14	TGTGCCAGCAGTAGACACCCGATGAACACTGAAGCTTTCTTT	CASSRHPMNTEAFF
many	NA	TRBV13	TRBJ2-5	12	TGTGCCAGCAGCTCCTCCGCAGAGACCCAGTACTTC	CASSSSAETQYF
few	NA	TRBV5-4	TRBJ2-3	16	TGTGCCAGCAGCTTGGGATTTGCGGGCGGCACAGATACGCAGTATTTT	CASSLGFAGGTDTQYF
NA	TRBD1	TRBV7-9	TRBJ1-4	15	TGTGCCAGCAGCTCAGGGGGGGCAGGCCGGGAAAAACTGTTTTTT	CASSSGGAGREKLFF
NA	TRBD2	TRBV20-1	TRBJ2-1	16	TGCAGTGCGGATGACCGGACTAGCGGGAGTCCCAATGAGCAGTTCTTC	CSADDRTSGSPNEQFF
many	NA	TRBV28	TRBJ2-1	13	TGTGCCAGCACGAGGGACCTCAACAATGAGCAGTTCTTC	CASTRDLNNEQFF
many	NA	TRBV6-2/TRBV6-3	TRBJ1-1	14	TGTGCCAGCAGTTACGGGGCGAAGAACACTGAAGCTTTCTTT	CASSYGAKNTEAFF
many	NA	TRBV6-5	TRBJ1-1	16	TGTGCCAGCAGTTCCCATACTGCGGGGGTTAACACTGAAGCTTTCTTT	CASSSHTAGVNTEAFF
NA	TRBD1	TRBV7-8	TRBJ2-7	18	TGTGCCAGCAGCTTAGGAGGATGGGGACAGGACTTCTCCTACGAGCAGTACTTC	CASSLGGWGQDFSYEQYF
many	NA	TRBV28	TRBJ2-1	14	TGTGCCAGCAGTTTCGGGTCCAGTTACAATGAGCAGTTCTTC	CASSFGSSYNEQFF
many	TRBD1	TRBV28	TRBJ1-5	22	TGTGCCAGCAGTTTTAATTGTCGGGACAGACACTGGAGAAGGATATGCAATCAGCCCCAGCATTTT	CASSFNCRDRHWRRICNQPQHF
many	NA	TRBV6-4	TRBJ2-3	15	TGTGCCAGCAGTGGGCTAGCGACTAGCACAGATACGCAGTATTTT	CASSGLATSTDTQYF
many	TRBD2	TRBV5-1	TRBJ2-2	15	TGCGCCAGCAGCTTGCTGGGCCTAGCGGCCGGGGAGCTGTTTTTT	CASSLLGLAAGELFF
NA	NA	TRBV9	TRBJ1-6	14	TGTGCCAGCAGCCCGCAGGGTTCCAATTCACCCCTCCACTTT	CASSPQGSNSPLHF
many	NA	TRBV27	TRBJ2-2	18	TGTGCCAGCAGTTTATCGTGGATTAGGACAGCGAACACCGGGGAGCTGTTTTTT	CASSLSWIRTANTGELFF
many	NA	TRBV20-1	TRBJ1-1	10	TGCAGTGCTCTGGCGGCCGAAGCTTTCTTT	CSALAAEAFF
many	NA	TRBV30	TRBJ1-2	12	TGTGCCTGGAGCAGTACGGCTCATGGCTACACCTTC	CAWSSTAHGYTF
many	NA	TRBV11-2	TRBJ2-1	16	TGTGCCAGCAGCCTAAACAGGGTAAATCCCTACAATGAGCAGTTCTTC	CASSLNRVNPYNEQFF
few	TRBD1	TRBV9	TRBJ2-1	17	TGTGCCAGCAGCGTAGAAATAGGACAGGGGGCTGCCAATGAGCAGTTCTTC	CASSVEIGQGAANEQFF
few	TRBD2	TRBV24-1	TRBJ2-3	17	TGTGCCACCAGTGACCCCGGGGGACTAGCGGGAGGGAAAGCGCAGTATTTT	CATSDPGGLAGGKAQYF
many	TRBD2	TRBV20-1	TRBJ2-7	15	TGCAGTGCCCGGAAGACTAGCGGGGTTACCTACGAGCAGTACTTC	CSARKTSGVTYEQYF
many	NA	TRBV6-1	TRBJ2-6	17	TGTGCCAGCAGTGGCCTAGGGTACTCTTCTGGGGCCAACGTCCTGACTTTC	CASSGLGYSSGANVLTF
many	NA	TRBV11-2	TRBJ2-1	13	TGTGCCAGCAGCTTGGGGGCGGACCTTGAGCAGTTCTTC	CASSLGADLEQFF
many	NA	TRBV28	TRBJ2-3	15	TGTGCCAGCAGGGGGGAAAGGAGGGACACAGATACGCAGTATTTT	CASRGERRDTDTQYF
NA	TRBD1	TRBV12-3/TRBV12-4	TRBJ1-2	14	TGTGCCAGCAGTTTAACAGGGGATAGCTATGGCTACACCTTC	CASSLTGDSYGYTF
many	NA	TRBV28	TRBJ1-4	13	TGTGCCAGCAGTTTCCAGATTAATGAAAAACTGTTTTTT	CASSFQINEKLFF
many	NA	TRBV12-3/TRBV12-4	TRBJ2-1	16	TGTGCCAGCAGTCACCGGACAGCGAGTACCTACAATGAGCAGTTCTTC	CASSHRTASTYNEQFF
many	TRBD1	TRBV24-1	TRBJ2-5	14	TGTGCCACCAGTACGACAGGGGTGGTGGAGACCCAGTACTTC	CATSTTGVVETQYF
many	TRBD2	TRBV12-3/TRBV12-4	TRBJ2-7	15	TGTGCCAGCAGTTTTGATCGGGGGGGGACCTACGAGCAGTACTTC	CASSFDRGGTYEQYF
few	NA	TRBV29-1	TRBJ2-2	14	TGCAGCGTTGAAGATGACAGGACCACCGGGGAGCTGTTTTTT	CSVEDDRTTGELFF
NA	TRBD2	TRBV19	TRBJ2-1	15	TGTGCCAGTAGTCAAACCTCTAGCGGCCTCAATGAGCAGTTCTTC	CASSQTSSGLNEQFF
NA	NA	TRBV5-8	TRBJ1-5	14	TGTGCCAGCAGCTTCGGTTTTGGCAATCAGCCCCAGCATTTT	CASSFGFGNQPQHF
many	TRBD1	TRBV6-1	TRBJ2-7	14	TGTGCCAGCAGGGGACAGGGAACCTCCTACGAGCAGTACTTC	CASRGQGTSYEQYF
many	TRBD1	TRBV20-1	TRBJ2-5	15	TGCAGTGCCCCTCGGGACAGGGGGCGCAGGGAGACCCAGTACTTC	CSAPRDRGRRETQYF
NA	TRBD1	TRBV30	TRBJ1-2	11	TGTGCCTGGAGCACAGGGGGCGGCTACACCTTC	CAWSTGGGYTF